This T cell receptor (beta chain) was found in a study of Graves' ophthalmopathy and Graves' hyperthyroidism (dated by TCRdb to between 2018 and 2020). Study-wide context: Peripheral blood was collected at initial diagnosis, before any treatment. To tell Graves' ophthalmopathy apart from Graves' hyperthyroidism, and to predict which patients would progress to ophthalmopathy, the study relied on TCR beta repertoire signatures. In total, 135 blood samples were TCR-sequenced: 43 ophthalmopathy, over 70 hyperthyroidism and about 17 hyperthyroidism-to-ophthalmopathy patients. To explore V-J signatures that distinguish ophthalmopathy from hyperthyroidism, a discovery set of about 99 patients was enrolled, made up of 43 with ophthalmopathy and 57 with stable hyperthyroidism. The independent validation cohort included under 20 hyperthyroidism patients plus 17 patients who later progressed from hyperthyroidism to ophthalmopathy. In several hyperthyroidism patients, the T-cell repertoire of thyroid tissue was compared with the T-cell repertoire of blood. After sampling, hyperthyroidism patients received methimazole starting at 30 mg daily, and ophthalmopathy patients received high-dose intravenous methylprednisolone. The 80 to 100 discovery patients were randomly divided into training and test sets at a 7:3 ratio.

Patients with ophthalmopathy had moderately to severely active disease, with a Clinical Activity Score of 3 or more, a NOSPECS grade of 4 or more, and a disease duration of less than 3 months. Patients were excluded if they had other autoimmune diseases, uncontrolled infections, pregnancy or lactation. Diagnosis relied on clinical symptoms, serum thyroxine, TRAb, thyroid ultrasound and orbital computed tomography. PBMCs were isolated from about 9.1 ml of fresh peripheral blood by Ficoll-Paque density gradient centrifugation. Total RNA was extracted with Trizol reagent and quality-checked on an Agilent 2100 Bioanalyzer. TCR beta CDR3 regions were amplified from RNA transcripts for repertoire sequencing. A first-round RT-PCR used HTBI primers with the Qiagen OneStep RT-PCR kit, followed by a second-round multiplex PCR, size selection and purification. The libraries underwent paired-end sequencing with 100 bp reads on an Illumina HiSeq2000. On the study's bioinformatics: SOAPnuke was used to process the reads, throwing out any read that had adapters, had uncalled bases, had a mean Phred below 15, or lacked an exact constant-primer or identifier match. High-quality paired reads were merged with COPE v1.2.5. Unique nucleotide sequences were defined as clonotypes and aligned to IMGT TRB V, D and J references using MiTCR v1.1. Analysis was restricted to V-J combinations with a frequency above 0.0001, which covered 99.2% of repertoires. For each V-J combination, a TCR clonal expansion and chaos score was defined as the ratio of F50 clonal expansion to chaos observed in the TCRdist matrix. Welch's t-statistics and random forest were used to reduce the features to 10 to 15 V-J combinations, which were then used as input to a naive Bayes classifier. Thyroid-blood repertoire similarity was quantified with the Morisita-Horn index. In-frame beta chains were kept once TCRdb had trimmed the public reads at Q25 with fastp and called clones with MiXCR. CDR3 protein sequences are deduplicated, and each keeps its most common genes and DNA. TCRdb assigned the V and J calls; the authors' analysis was not used. Present in this sample are about 410,000 distinct CDR3 sequences, around 19% of which were seen just once. The ten top clones hold roughly 1.6% of the sample.

CDR1 and CDR2 (SNHLY, FYNNEI) derive from the germline V gene. Trimming costs V 9 bases and J 3 bases, and their ends lie 8 bases apart. The CDR3, cysteine through phenylalanine, is 12 amino acids long. Kept here is only the CDR3 DNA, which spans 36 bases and is read in frame from base 1. A word on this clonotype: Its target antigen remains unknown. Per-base qualities were not stored, and no clone one base away is much larger.

The paper as a whole reports these results and caveats: In cross-validation, the 13-signature model distinguished ophthalmopathy from stable hyperthyroidism with around 90% sensitivity and about 81% specificity, while in the test set the corresponding values were about 79% and 69%. In validation, the model predicted ophthalmopathy progression with 70.59% sensitivity and 72.22% specificity; approximately 12 predicted patients were CT-confirmed with GO in a median of 6.5 months. Sample size was not predetermined statistically, and investigators were not blinded to group allocation. Most expanded thyroid clonotypes with frequency above 0.001 were also detected in blood, suggesting blood repertoires may reflect the thyroid immune response.

The source is a young woman with Graves' ophthalmopathy. Donor details come from another sample of the same person, matched by shared clones. Here the chain combines TRBV2 and TRBJ2-2, with the D gene not confidently named. Sequenced input: peripheral blood. CDR3 protein: CASTPDTGELFF. The sequenced DNA is TGTGCCAGTACACCCGACACCGGGGAGCTGTTTTTT.